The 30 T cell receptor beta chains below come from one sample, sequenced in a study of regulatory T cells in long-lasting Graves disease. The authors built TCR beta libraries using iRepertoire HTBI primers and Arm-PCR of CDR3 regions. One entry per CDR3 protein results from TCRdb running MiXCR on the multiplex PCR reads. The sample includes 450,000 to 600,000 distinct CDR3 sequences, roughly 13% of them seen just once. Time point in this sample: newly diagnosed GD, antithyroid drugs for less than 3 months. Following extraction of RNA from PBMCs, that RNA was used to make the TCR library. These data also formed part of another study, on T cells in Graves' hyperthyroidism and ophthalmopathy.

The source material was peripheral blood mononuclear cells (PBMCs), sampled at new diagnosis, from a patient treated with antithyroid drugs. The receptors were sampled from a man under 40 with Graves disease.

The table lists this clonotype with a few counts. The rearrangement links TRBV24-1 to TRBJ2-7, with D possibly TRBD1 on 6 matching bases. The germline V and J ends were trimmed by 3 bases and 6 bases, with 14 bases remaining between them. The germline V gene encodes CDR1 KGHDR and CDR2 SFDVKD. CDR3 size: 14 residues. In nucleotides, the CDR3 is TGTGCCACCAGTGATCCCAGGGGCCACGGCGAGCAGTACTTC. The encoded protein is CATSDPRGHGEQYF.

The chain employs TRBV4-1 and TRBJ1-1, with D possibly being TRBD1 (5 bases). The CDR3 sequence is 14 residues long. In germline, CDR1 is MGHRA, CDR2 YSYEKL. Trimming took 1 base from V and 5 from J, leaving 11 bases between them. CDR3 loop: CASSQGRVGTEAFF. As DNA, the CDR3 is TGCGCCAGCAGCCAAGGCAGGGTGGGTACTGAAGCTTTCTTT.

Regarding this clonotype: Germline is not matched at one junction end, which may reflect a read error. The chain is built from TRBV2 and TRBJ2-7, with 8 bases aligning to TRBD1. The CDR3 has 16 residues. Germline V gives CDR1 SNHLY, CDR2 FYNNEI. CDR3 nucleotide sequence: TGTGCCAGCAGTCTCGGGACAGGCGCCTCGCCCTACGAGCAGTACTTT. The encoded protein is CASSLGTGASPYEQYF. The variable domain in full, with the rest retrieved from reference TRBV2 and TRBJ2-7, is EPEVTQTPSHQVTQMGQEVILRCVPISNHLYFYWYRQILGQKVEFLVSFYNNEISEKSEIFDDQFSVERPDGSNFTLKIRSTKLEDSAMYFCASSLGTGASPYEQYFGPGTRLTVT.

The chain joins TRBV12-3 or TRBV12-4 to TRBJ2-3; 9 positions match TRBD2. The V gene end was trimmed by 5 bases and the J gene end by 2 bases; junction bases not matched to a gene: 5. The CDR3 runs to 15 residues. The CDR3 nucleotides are TGTGCCAGCAGTCGACTAGCGGTCACCACAGATACGCAGTATTTT. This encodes CASSRLAVTTDTQYF.

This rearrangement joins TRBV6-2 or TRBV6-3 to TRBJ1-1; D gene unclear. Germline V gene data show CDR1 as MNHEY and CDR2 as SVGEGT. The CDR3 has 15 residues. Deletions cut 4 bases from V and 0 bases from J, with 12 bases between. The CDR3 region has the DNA TGTGCCAGCAGTTCCAGGACCCACTTGAACACTGAAGCTTTCTTT. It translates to CASSSRTHLNTEAFF.

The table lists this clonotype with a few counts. The CDR3 loop is CASSQEGADMETQYF. CDR3 coding DNA: TGTGCCAGCAGCCAAGAAGGCGCGGACATGGAGACCCAGTACTTC. The chain employs TRBV4-2 and TRBJ2-5; TRBD1 might be the D (5 bases). The CDR3 extends over 15 amino acids. Trimming left V 0 bases short and J 5 bases short, with 13 bases between. Germline-derived CDR1 and CDR2 are LGHNA and YNFKEQ.

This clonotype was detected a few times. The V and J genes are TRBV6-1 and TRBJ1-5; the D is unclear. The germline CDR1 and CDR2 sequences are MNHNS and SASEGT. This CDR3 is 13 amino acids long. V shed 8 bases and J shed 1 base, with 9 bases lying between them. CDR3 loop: CASRRGSNQPQHF. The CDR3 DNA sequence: TGTGCCAGCCGTCGCGGGAGCAATCAGCCCCAGCATTTT.

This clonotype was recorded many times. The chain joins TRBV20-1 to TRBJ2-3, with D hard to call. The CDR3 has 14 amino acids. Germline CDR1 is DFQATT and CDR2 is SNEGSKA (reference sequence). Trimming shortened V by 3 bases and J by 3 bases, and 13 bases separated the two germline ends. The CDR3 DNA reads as TGCAGTGCTAGTCTCTTCGGAGAAACAGATACGCAGTATTTT. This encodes CSASLFGETDTQYF.

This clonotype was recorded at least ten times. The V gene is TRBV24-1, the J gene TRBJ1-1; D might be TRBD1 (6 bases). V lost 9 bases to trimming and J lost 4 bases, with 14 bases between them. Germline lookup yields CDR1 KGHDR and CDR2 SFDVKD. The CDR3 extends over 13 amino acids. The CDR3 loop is CATGGGSTTEAFF. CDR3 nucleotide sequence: TGTGCCACCGGGGGGGGCAGTACCACTGAAGCTTTCTTT.

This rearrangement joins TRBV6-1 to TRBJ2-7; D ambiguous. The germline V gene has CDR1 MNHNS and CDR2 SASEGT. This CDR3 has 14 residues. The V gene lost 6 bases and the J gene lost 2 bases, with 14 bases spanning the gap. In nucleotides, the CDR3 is TGTGCCAGCAGACAAACCCTAGGGCCCTACGAGCAGTACTTC. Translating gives CASRQTLGPYEQYF.

The DNA for the CDR3 is TGCGCCAGCAGCCGGATTACCTTATTCTCGACCGGGACAGGGAACACTGAAGCTTTCTTT. Its protein is CASSRITLFSTGTGNTEAFF. The chain recombines TRBV5-1 with TRBJ1-1, with 8 positions matching TRBD1. Trimming cost V 4 bases and J 1 base; bases outside gene matches: 21. This CDR3 contains 20 residues. The germline V gene encodes CDR1 SGHRS and CDR2 YFSETQ.

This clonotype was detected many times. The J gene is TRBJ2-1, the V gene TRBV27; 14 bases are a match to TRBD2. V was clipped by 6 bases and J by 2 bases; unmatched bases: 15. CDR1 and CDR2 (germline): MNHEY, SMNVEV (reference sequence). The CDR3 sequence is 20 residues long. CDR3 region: CASSPLGTSGSGGPYNEQFF. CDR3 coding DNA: TGTGCCAGCAGCCCCTTGGGGACTAGCGGGAGTGGGGGCCCCTACAATGAGCAGTTCTTC.

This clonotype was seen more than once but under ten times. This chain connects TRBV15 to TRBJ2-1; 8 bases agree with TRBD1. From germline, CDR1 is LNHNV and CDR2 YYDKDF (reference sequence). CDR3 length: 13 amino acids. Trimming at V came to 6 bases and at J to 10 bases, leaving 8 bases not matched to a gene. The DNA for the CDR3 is TGTGCCACCAGTAACAGGGGGATTGGAGAGCAGTTCTTC. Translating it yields CATSNRGIGEQFF.

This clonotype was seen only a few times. Here the CDR3 DNA reads TGTGCCAGTAGCGACGTGACCTCTGGACGGGAGACCCAGTACTTC. Protein: CASSDVTSGRETQYF. The chain joins TRBV19 to TRBJ2-5; D uncertain. The CDR3 length is 15 residues. V was pared by 6 bases and J by 5 bases, with 19 bases between. Germline V lookup: CDR1 LNHDA, CDR2 SQIVND (reference sequence).

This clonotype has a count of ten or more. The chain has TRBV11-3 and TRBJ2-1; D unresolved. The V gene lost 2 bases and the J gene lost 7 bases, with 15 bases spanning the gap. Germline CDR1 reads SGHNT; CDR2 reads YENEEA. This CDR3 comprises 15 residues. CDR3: CASSLNVLFGNEQFF. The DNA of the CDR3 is TGTGCCAGCAGCTTAAATGTGTTATTTGGGAATGAGCAGTTCTTC.

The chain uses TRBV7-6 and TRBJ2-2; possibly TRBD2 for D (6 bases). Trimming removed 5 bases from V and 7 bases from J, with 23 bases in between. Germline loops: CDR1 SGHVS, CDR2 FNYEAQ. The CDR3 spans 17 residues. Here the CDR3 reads CASSLSIGAGSHGELFF. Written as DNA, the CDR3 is TGTGCCAGCAGCCTATCGATTGGGGCGGGATCCCACGGGGAGCTGTTTTTT. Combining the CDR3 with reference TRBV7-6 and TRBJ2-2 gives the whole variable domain GAGVSQSPRYKVTKRGQDVALRCDPISGHVSLYWYRQALGQGPEFLTYFNYEAQQDKSGLPNDRFSAERPEGSISTLTIQRTEQRDSAMYRCASSLSIGAGSHGELFFGEGSRLTVL.

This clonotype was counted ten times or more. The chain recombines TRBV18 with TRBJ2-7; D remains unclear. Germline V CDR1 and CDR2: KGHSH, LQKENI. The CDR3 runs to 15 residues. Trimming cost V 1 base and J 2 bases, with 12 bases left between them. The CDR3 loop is CASSPQGGMTYEQYF. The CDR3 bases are TGTGCCAGCTCACCACAAGGCGGCATGACCTACGAGCAGTACTTC.

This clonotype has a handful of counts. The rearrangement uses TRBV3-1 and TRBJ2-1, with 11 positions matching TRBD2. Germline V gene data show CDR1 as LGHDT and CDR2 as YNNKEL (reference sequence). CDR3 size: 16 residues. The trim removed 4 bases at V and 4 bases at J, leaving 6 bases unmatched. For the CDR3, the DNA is TGTGCCAGCAGCCCAGTCGGGACTAGCGGATACAATGAGCAGTTCTTC. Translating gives CASSPVGTSGYNEQFF.

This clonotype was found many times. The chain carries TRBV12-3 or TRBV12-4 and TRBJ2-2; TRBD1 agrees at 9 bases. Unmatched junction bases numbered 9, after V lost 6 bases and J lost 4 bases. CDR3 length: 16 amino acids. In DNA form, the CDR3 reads TGTGCCAGCAGACCTGACAGGGGGAGGGTCACCGGGGAGCTGTTTTTT. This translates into CASRPDRGRVTGELFF.

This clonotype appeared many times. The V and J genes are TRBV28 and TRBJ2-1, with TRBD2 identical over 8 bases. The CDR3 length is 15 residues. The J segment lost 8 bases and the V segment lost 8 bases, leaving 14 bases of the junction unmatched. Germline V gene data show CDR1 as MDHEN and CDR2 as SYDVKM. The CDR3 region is CASHNRAGGPDEQFF. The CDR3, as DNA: TGTGCCAGCCACAACCGGGCGGGAGGCCCGGATGAGCAGTTCTTC.

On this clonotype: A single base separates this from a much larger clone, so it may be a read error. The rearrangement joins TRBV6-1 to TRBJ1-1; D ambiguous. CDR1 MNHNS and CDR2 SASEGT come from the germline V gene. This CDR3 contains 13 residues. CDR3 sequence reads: CDTKRGGSTEAFF. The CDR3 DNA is TGTGACACCAAACGAGGAGGATCCACTGAAGCTTTCTTT.

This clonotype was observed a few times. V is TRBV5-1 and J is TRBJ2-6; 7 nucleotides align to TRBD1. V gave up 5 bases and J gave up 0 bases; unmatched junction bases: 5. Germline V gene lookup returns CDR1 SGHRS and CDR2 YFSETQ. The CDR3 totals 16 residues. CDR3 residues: CASSPGQLSGANVLTF. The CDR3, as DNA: TGCGCCAGCAGTCCGGGACAGCTCTCTGGGGCCAACGTCCTGACTTTC.

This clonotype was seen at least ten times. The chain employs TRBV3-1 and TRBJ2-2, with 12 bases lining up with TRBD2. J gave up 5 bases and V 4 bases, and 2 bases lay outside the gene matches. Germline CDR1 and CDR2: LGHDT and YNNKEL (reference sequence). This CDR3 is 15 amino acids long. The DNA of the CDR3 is TGTGCCAGCAGCCCTGGGACTAGCGGGACCGGGGAGCTGTTTTTT. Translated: CASSPGTSGTGELFF.

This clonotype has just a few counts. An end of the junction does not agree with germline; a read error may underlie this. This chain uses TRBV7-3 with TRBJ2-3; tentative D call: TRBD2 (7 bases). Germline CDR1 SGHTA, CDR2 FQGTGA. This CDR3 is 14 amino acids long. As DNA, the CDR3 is TGTGCCAGCAGCTTAGCGGGAGTGACAGGTACGCAGTATTTT. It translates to CASSLAGVTGTQYF.

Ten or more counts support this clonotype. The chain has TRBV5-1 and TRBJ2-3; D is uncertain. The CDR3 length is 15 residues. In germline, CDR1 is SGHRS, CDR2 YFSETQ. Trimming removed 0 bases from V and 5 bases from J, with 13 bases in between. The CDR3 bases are TGCGCCAGCAGCTTGGGGGCTCCTCTTCGAGATACGCAGTATTTT. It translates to CASSLGAPLRDTQYF.

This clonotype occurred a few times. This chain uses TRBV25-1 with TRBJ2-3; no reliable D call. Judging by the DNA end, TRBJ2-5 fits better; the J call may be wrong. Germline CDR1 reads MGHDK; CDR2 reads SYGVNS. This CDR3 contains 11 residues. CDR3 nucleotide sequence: TGTGCCAGCAGTGCCAACAGTACCCAGTACTTC. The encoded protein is CASSANSTQYF.

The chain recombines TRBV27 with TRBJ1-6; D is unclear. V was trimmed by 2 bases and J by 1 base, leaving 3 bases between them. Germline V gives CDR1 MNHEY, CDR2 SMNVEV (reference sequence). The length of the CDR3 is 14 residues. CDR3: CASSLRSYNSPLHF. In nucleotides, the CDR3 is TGTGCCAGCAGTTTAAGGTCCTATAATTCACCCCTCCACTTT.

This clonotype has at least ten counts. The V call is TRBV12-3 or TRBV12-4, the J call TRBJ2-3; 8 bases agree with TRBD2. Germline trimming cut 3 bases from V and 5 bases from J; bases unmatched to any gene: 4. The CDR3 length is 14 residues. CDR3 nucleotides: TGTGCCAGCAGTTTCTGGCTAGCGGGAGATACGCAGTATTTT. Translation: CASSFWLAGDTQYF.

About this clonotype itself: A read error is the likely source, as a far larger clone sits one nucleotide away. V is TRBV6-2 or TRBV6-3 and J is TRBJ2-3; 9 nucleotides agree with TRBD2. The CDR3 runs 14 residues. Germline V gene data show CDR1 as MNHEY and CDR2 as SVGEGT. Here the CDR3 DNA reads TGTGCCAGCAGTTTAGCGGGAGAATTCGAGACCCGGTACTTC. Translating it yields CASSLAGEFETRYF.

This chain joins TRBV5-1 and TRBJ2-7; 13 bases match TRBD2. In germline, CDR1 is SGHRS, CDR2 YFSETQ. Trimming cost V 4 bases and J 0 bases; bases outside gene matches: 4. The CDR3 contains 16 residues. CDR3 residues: CASSEGLAGLSYEQYF. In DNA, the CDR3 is TGCGCCAGCAGCGAGGGACTAGCGGGACTCTCCTACGAGCAGTACTTC.